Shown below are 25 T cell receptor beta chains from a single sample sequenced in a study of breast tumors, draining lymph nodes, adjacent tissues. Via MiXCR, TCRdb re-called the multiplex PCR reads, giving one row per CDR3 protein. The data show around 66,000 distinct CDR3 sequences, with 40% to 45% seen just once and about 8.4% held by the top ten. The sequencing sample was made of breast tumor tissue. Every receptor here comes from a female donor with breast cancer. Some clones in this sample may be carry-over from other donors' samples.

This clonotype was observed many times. For the CDR3, the DNA is TGTGCCAGCAGCACTAAGGGCCGGAATGAGCAGTTCTTC. Translated: CASSTKGRNEQFF. The chain carries TRBV7-9 and TRBJ2-1, with no clear D. Trimming took off 5 bases at V and 7 bases at J, with 12 bases between the two ends. The CDR3 sequence is 13 residues long. CDR1 SEHNR and CDR2 FQNEAQ come from the germline V gene (reference sequence). Full variable domain (outside the CDR3, taken from reference TRBV7-9 and TRBJ2-1): DTGVSQNPRHKITKRGQNVTFRCDPISEHNRLYWYRQTLGQGPEFLTYFQNEAQLEKSRLLSDRFSAERPKGSFSTLEIQRTEQGDSAMYLCASSTKGRNEQFFGPGTRLTVL.

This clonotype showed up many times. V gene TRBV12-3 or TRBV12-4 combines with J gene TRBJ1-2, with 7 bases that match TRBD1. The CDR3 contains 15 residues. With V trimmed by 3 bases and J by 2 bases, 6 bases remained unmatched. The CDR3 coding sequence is TGTGCCAGCAGTTTCGACAGGGAATTGAACTATGGCTACACCTTC. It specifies CASSFDRELNYGYTF.

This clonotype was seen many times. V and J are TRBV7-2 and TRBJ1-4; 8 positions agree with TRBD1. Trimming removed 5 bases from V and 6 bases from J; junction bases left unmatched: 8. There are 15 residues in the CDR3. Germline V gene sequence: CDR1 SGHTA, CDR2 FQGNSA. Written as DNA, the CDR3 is TGTGCCAGCAGCGCCCAGGGGGCAGATCATGAAAAACTGTTTTTT. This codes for CASSAQGADHEKLFF. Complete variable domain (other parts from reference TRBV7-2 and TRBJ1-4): GAGVSQSPSNKVTEKGKDVELRCDPISGHTALYWYRQSLGQGLEFLIYFQGNSAPDKSGLPSDRFSAERTGGSVSTLTIQRTQQEDSAVYLCASSAQGADHEKLFFGSGTQLSVL.

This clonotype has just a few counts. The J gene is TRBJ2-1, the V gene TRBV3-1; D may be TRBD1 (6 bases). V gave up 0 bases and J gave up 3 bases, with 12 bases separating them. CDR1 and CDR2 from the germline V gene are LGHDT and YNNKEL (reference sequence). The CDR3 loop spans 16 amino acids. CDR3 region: CASSQDRGTLYNEQFF. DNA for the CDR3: TGTGCCAGCAGCCAAGATAGAGGGACACTCTACAATGAGCAGTTCTTC.

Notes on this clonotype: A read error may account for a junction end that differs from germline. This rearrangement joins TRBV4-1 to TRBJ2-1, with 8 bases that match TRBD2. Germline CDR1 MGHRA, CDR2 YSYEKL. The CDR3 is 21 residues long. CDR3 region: CASSQDSVDFGGAGSYNEQSF. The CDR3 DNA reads TGCGCCAGCAGCCAAGATTCCGTTGATTTCGGGGGGGCGGGCTCCTACAATGAGCAGTCTTTC.

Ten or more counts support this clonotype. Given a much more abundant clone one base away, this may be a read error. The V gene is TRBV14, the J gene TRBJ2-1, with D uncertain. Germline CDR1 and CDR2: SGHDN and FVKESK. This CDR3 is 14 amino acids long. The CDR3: CASSYPGFYNEQSF. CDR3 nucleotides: TGTGCCAGCAGTTACCCAGGTTTTTACAATGAGCAGTCCTTC.

The chain's CDR3 is CASSRGRAYSNQPQHF. CDR3 in DNA: TGTGCCAGCAGTAGGGGCAGGGCGTATAGCAATCAGCCCCAGCATTTT. This chain joins TRBV5-6 and TRBJ1-5; possibly TRBD1 for D (5 bases). The V gene's germline CDR1 is SGHDT and CDR2 YYEEEE. V was trimmed by 5 bases and J by 0 bases, leaving 15 bases between them. The CDR3 covers 16 residues.

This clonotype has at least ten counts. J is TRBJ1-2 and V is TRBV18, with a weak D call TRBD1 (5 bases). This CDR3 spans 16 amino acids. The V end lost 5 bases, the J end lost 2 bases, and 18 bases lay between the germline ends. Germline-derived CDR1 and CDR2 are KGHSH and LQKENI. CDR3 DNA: TGTGCCAGCTCAAGGCCCGGGACCGTCGCGAACTATGGCTACACCTTC. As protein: CASSRPGTVANYGYTF.

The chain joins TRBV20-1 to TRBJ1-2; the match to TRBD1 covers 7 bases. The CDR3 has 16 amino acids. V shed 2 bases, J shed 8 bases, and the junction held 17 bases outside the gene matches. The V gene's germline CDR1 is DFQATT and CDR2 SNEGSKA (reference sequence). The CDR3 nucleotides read TGCAGTGCTAGAACGACCCGGGACAGCGCCTCCCTAGGCTACACCTTC. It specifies CSARTTRDSASLGYTF.

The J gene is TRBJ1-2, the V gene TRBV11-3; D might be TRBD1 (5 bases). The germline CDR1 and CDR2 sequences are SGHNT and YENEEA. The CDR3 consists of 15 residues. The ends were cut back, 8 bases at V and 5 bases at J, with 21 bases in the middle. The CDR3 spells CASVQGGRGVYGYTF. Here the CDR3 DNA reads TGTGCCAGCGTCCAAGGCGGGAGAGGGGTATATGGCTACACCTTC.

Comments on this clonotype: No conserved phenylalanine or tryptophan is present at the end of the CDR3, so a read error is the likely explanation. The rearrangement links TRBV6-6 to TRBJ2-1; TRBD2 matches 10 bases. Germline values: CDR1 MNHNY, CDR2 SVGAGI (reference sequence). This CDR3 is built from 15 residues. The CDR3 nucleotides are TGTGCCAGCAGACCCGCACTAGCGGGGATGAATGGGCAGTTCTAC. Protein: CASRPALAGMNGQFY.

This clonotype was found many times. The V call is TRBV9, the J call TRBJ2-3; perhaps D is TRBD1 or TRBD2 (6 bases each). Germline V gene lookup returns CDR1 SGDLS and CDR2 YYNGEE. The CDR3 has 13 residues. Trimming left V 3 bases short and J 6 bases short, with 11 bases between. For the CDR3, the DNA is TGTGCCAGCAGCGGGGGGGCCGCGGATACGCAGTATTTT. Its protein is CASSGGAADTQYF.

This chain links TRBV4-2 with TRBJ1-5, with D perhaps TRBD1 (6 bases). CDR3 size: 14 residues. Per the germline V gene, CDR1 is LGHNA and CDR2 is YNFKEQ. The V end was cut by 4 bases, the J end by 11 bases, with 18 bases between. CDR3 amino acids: CASSLEGEGETQHF. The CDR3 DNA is TGTGCCAGCAGCCTCGAGGGGGAAGGAGAGACCCAGCATTTT.

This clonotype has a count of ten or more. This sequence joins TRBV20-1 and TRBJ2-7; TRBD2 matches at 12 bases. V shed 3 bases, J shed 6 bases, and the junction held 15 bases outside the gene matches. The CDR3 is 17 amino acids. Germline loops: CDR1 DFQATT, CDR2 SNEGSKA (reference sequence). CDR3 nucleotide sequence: TGCAGTGCTAGCACTGAGACTAGCGGGAGCATCGCTGGCGAGCAGTACTTC. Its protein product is CSASTETSGSIAGEQYF.

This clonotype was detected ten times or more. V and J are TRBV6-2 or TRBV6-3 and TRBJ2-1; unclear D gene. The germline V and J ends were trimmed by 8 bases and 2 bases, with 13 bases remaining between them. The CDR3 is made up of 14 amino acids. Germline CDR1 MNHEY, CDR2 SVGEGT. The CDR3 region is CASLGFPPYNEQFF. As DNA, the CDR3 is TGTGCCAGCTTGGGGTTCCCCCCCTACAATGAGCAGTTCTTC.

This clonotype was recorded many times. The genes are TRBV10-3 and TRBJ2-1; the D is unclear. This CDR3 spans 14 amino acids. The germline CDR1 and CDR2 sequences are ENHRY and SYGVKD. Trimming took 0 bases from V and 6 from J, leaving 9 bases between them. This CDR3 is CAISESNYRNEQFF. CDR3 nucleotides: TGTGCCATCAGTGAGTCAAACTACCGCAATGAGCAGTTCTTC.

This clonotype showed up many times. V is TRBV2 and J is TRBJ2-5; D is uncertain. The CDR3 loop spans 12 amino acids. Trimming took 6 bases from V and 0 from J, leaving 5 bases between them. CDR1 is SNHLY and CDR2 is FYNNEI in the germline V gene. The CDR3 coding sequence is TGTGCCAGCAGGGATAACCAAGAGACCCAGTACTTC. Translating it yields CASRDNQETQYF.

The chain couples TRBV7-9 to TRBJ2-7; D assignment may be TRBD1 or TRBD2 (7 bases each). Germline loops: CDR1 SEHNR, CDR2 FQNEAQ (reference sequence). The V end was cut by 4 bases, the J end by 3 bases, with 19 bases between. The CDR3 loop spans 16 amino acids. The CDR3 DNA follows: TGTGCCAGCAGCTCTAGGGAGGGGACAGAAAACTACGAGCAGTACTTC. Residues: CASSSREGTENYEQYF.

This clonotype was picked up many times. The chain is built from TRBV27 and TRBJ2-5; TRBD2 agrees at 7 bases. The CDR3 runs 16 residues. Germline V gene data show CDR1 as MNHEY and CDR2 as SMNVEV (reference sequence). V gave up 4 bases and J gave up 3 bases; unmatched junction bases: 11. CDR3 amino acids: CASSSTVGLPKETQYF. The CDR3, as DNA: TGTGCCAGCAGTTCCACCGTGGGACTACCGAAAGAGACCCAGTACTTC.

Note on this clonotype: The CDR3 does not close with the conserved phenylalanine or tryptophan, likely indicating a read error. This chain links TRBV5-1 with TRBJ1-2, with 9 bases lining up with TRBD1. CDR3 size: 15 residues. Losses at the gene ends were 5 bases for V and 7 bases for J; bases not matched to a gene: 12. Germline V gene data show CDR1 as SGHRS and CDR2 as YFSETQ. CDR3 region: CASSLLPGQGTGYTL. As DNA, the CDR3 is TGCGCCAGCAGTTTACTACCGGGACAGGGAACTGGCTACACCCTC.

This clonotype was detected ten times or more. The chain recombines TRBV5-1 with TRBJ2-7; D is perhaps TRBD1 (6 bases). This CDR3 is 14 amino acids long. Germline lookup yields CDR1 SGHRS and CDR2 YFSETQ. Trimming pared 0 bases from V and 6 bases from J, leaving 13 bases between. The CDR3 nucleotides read TGCGCCAGCAGCTTGGGTAGATCAGGGGTCGAGCAGTACTTC. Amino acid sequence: CASSLGRSGVEQYF.

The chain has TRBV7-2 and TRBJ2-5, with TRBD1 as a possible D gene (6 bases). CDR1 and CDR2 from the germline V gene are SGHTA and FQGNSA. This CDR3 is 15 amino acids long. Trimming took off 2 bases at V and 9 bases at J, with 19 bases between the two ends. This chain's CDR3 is CASSLRTGQYQPQYF. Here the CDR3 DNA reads TGTGCCAGCAGCTTACGGACTGGACAGTATCAGCCCCAGTACTTC.

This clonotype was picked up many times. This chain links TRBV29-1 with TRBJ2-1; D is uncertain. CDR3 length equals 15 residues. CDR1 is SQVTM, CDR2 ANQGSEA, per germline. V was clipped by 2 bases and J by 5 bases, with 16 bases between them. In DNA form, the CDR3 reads TGCAGCGTTGAATCTGCCTACCGACTGAACAATGAGCAGTTCTTC. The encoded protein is CSVESAYRLNNEQFF.

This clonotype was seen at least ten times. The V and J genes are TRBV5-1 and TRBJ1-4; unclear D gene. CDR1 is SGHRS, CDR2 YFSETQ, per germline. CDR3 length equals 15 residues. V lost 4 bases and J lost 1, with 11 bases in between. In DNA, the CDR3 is TGCGCCAGCAGCCCTGGTTGGGGAACTAATGAAAAACTGTTTTTT. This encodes CASSPGWGTNEKLFF.

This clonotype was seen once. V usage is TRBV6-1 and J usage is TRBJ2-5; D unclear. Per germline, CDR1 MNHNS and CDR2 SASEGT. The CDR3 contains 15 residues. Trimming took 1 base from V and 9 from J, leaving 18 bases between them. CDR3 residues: CASSEGGVRDQPQYF. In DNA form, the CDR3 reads TGTGCCAGCAGTGAAGGAGGAGTCAGAGATCAGCCCCAGTACTTC.